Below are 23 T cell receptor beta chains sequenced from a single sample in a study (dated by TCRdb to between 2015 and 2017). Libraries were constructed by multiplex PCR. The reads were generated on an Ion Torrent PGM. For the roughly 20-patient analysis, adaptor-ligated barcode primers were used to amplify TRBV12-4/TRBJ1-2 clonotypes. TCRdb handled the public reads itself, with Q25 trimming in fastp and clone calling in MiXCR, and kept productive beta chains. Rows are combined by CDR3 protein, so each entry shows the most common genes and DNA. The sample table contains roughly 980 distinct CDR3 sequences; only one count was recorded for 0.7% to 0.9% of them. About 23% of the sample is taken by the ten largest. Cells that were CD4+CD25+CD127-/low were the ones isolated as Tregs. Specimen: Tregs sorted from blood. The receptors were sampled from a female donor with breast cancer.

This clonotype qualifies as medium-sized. This CDR3 is CAIAKQGIYGYTF. Here the CDR3 DNA reads TGTGCCATCGCGAAACAGGGGATTTATGGCTACACCTTC. This chain uses TRBV12-3 or TRBV12-4 with TRBJ1-2; 7 positions agree with TRBD1. The V and J ends lost 10 bases and 5 bases, in that order; junction bases with no gene match: 10. The CDR3 is 13 amino acids.

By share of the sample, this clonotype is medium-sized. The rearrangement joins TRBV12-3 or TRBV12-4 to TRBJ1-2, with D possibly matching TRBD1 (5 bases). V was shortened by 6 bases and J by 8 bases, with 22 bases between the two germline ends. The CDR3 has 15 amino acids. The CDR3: CASSSVLRVPGGYTF. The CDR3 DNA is TGTGCCAGCAGCTCAGTCCTCAGGGTTCCAGGAGGCTACACCTTC.

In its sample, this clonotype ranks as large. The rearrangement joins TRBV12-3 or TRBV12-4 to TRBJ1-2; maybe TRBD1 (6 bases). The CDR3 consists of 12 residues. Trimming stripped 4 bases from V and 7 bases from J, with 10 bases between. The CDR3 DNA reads TGTGCCAGCAGTTCCACAGGGCTTGGCTACACCTTC. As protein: CASSSTGLGYTF.

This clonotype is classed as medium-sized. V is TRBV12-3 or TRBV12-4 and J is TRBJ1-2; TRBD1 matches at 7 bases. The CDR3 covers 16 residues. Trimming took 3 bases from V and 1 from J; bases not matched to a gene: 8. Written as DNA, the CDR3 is TGTGCCAGCAGTTTTGGGACAGCCACGAGTAACTATGGCTACACCTTC. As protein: CASSFGTATSNYGYTF.

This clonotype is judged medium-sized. This chain's CDR3 is CASSLYWANGYTF. Here the CDR3 DNA reads TGTGCCAGCAGTTTATACTGGGCCAATGGCTACACCTTC. The chain combines TRBV12-3 or TRBV12-4 with TRBJ1-2; D ambiguous. V was pared by 2 bases and J by 6 bases, with 10 bases between. The CDR3 contains 13 residues.

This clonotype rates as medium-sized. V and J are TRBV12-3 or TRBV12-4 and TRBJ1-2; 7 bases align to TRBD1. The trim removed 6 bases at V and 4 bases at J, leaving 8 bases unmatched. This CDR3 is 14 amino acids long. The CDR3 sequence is CASRNPGTVYGYTF. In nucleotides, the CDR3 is TGTGCCAGCAGGAACCCCGGGACAGTCTATGGCTACACCTTC.

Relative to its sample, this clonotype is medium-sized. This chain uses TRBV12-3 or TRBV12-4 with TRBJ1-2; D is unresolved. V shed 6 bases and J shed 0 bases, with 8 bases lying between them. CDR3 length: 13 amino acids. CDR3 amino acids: CASSAGSNYGYTF. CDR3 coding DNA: TGTGCCAGCAGCGCTGGTTCTAACTATGGCTACACCTTC.

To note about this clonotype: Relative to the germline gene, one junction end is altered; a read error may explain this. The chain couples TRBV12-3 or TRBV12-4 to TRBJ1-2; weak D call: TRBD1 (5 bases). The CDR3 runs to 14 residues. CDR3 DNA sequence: TGTACCAGCACGGCGAGGGGTAGAAACTATGGCTACACCTTC. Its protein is CTSTARGRNYGYTF.

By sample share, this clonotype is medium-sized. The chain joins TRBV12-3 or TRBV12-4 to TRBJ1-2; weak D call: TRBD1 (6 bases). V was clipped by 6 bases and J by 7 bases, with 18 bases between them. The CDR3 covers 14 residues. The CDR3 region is CASRHREALSGYTF. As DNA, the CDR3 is TGTGCCAGCAGACACAGGGAAGCACTATCTGGCTACACCTTC.

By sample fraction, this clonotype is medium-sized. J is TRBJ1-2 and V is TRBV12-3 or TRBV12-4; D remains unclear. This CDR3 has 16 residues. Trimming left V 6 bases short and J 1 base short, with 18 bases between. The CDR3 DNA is TGTGCCAGCAGCCCGGACTTATCCCACCTTAACTATGGCTACACCTTC. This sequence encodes CASSPDLSHLNYGYTF.

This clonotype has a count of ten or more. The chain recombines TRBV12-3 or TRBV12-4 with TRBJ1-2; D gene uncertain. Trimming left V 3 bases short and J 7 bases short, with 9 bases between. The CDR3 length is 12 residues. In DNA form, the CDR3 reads TGTGCCAGCAGTTTCTCCGGTACTGGCTACACCTTC. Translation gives CASSFSGTGYTF.

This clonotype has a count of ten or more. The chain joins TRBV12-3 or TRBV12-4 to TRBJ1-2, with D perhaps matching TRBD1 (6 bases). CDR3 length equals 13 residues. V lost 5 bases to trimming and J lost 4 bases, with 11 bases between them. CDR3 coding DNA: TGTGCCAGCAGTCCAGACAGGCGCTATGGCTACACCTTC. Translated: CASSPDRRYGYTF.

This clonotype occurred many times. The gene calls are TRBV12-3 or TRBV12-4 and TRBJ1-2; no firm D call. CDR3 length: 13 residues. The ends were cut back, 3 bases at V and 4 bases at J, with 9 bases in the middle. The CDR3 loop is CASSLRDSYGYTF. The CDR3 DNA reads TGTGCCAGCAGTTTGAGGGATTCCTATGGCTACACCTTC.

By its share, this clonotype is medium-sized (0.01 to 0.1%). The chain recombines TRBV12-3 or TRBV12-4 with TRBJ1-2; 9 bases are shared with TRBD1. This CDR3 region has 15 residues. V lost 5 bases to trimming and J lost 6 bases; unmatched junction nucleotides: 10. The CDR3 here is CASSPYRDRANGYTF. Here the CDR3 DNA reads TGTGCCAGCAGTCCATACCGGGACAGGGCCAATGGCTACACCTTC.

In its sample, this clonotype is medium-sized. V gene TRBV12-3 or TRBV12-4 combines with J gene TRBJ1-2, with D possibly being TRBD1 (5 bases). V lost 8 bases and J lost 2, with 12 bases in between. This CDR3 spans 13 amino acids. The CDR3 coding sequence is TGTGCCAGCGGTAACAGGTACAACTATGGCTACACCTTC. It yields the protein CASGNRYNYGYTF.

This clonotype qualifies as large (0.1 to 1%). The CDR3 region is CASSTGLSYGYTF. The CDR3 DNA reads as TGTGCCAGCAGTACAGGGTTGAGCTATGGCTACACCTTC. The V call is TRBV12-3 or TRBV12-4, the J call TRBJ1-2; the D gene is possibly TRBD1 (6 bases). This CDR3 has 13 amino acids. V lost 5 bases to trimming and J lost 4 bases, with 11 bases between them.

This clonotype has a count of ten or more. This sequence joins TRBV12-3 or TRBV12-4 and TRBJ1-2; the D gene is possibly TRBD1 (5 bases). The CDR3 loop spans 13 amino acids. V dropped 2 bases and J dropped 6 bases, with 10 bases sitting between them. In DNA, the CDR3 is TGTGCCAGCAGTTTACGACAGCGAGATGGCTACACCTTC. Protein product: CASSLRQRDGYTF.

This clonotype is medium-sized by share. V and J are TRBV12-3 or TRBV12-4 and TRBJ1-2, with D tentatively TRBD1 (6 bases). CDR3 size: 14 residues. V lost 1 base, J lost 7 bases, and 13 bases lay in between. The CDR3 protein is CASSLVQGMGGYTF. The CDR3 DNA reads TGTGCCAGCAGTTTAGTACAGGGTATGGGTGGCTACACCTTC.

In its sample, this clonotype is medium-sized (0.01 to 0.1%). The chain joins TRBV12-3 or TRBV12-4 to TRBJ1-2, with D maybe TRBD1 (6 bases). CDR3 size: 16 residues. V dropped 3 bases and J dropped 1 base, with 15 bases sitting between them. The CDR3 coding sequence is TGTGCCAGCAGTTTTATGGGAACAGGGCGTAACTATGGCTACACCTTC. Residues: CASSFMGTGRNYGYTF.

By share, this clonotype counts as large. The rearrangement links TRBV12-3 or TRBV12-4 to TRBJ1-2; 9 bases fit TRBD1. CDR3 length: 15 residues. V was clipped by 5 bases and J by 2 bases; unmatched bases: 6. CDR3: CASSPTGTGNYGYTF. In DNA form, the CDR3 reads TGTGCCAGCAGTCCCACCGGGACAGGGAACTATGGCTACACCTTC.

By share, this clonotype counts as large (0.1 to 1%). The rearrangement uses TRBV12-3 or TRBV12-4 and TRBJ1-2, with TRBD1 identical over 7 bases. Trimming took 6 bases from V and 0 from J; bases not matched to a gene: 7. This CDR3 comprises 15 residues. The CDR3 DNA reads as TGTGCCAGCAGCCGCTTGACAGGGACTAACTATGGCTACACCTTC. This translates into CASSRLTGTNYGYTF.

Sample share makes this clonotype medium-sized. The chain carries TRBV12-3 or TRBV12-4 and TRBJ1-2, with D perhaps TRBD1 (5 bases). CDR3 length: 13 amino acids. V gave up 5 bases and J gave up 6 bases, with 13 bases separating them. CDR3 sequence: CASSLGRGNGYTF. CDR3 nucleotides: TGTGCCAGCAGTCTAGGACGGGGCAATGGCTACACCTTC.

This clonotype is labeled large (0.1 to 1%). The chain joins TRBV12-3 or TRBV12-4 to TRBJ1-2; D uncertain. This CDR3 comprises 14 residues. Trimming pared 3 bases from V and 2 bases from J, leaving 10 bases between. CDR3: CASSFTLGNYGYTF. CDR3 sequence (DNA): TGTGCCAGCAGTTTCACCCTCGGGAACTATGGCTACACCTTC.